This TCR beta chain was sequenced during a study of cytotoxic CD8 clonotypes in ibrutinib-treated CLL. Turning to the study itself: The study included roughly 10 relapsed/refractory and more than 14 treatment-naive patients; fewer than 18 had IGHV unmutated disease. Among patients, around 24 responded partially and 2 completely; around 15 then stayed remitted and some twelve progressed after median approximately 68 months. Average yields of around 230,000 productive templates and around 100,000 productive rearrangements characterized the samples.

Method: immunoSEQ multiplex PCR; TCRdb's copy keeps in-frame clones and lacks some. The top ten hold roughly 21% of the sample, which has approximately 47,000 clones, 50% to 80% seen once. CDR3 size: 13 residues. Trimming removed 4 bases at V and 2 bases at J, with 9 bases between. Germline-derived CDR1 and CDR2 are SGHAT and FQNNGV. Genomic DNA in a quantity of roughly 2 micrograms was derived from cryopreserved PBMCs for TCR beta libraries. The input for sequencing was PBMCs, taken after 24 months of ibrutinib treatment. This receptor was taken from a human donor with chronic lymphocytic leukemia. The rearrangement links TRBV11-2 to TRBJ2-7; D not certain. The chain's CDR3 is CASSSASAYEQYF. The CDR3 DNA sequence: TGTGCCAGCAGCTCCGCCTCCGCCTACGAGCAGTACTTC.